This TCR beta chain was recovered during a study of control samples from healthy donors and cancer patients. The table came from immunoSEQ multiplex PCR; TCRdb's copy has only in-frame clones and leaves some out. The sample records tens of thousands of clones, roughly nine tenths being singletons. The CDR3 loop spans 14 amino acids. Trimming took off 3 bases at V and 4 bases at J, with 12 bases between the two ends. Germline V lookup: CDR1 LNHDA, CDR2 SQIVND (reference sequence). The chain has TRBV19 and TRBJ1-2; no firm D call. The sample consisted of blood. The source is a woman aged 30 to 39 in good health. The CDR3 DNA reads as TGTGCCAGTAGTATTCGGCCCTCACCCTATGGCTACACCTTC. Its translation: CASSIRPSPYGYTF.